The clone carrying this TCR beta chain was detected only once. Its antigen remains unknown. TCRdb reanalysed the reads using MiXCR and keeps one entry per CDR3 protein. The sample lists about 900,000 distinct CDR3 sequences; roughly 30% were seen once. This sample was taken from a study of T cell repertoires in cytomegalovirus infection. The wider study: Shared public TCR beta signatures pointed to both CMV infection and a matching HLA type.

CDR1 is LNHNV, CDR2 YYDKDF, per germline (reference sequence). Trimming cost V 0 bases and J 2 bases, with 21 bases left between them. CDR3 size: 19 residues. The clonotype was recovered from a human donor in good health (CMV status not recorded). Some clones in this sample may be carry-over from other donors' samples. V and J are TRBV15 and TRBJ2-3; no reliable D call. The sequencing used cultured CD8+ T cells from PBMCs, collected from culture after CMV antigen stimulation. The CDR3 region has the DNA TGTGCCACCAGCAGAGATTTTTACGAAGACTCCCGTCCCACAGATACGCAGTATTTT. Translation gives CATSRDFYEDSRPTDTQYF.